The rows below give T cell receptor beta chains drawn from one sample of a study of blood T cell repertoires in COVID-19. Profiled with immunoSEQ multiplex PCR; TCRdb holds only in-frame clones, not every one. Counted here are 130,000 to 150,000 clones, about four fifths occurring once; the ten biggest clones make up more than 6.5%. The specimen sequenced was peripheral blood. The receptors were gathered from a human donor in a cohort sampled during active COVID-19. CDR3s include the opening cysteine and the closing phenylalanine or tryptophan. Each record gives: CDR3 DNA, CDR3 protein, V gene, clone size, D gene, J gene, CDR3 length. The D gene is left open where the match is weak. Clone size is stated in some rows and not others, as once, few, many or a class when expanded.

CDR3nt: TGTGCCAGTAGTATAGGGCCCAACCAAGAGACCCAGTACTTC; CDR3aa: CASSIGPNQETQYF; v_gene: TRBV19; abundance: -; d_gene: -; j_gene: TRBJ2-5; len: 14
CDR3nt: TGTGCCAGCAGGTCATACGGGGTTAACTCTGGAAACACCATATATTTT; CDR3aa: CASRSYGVNSGNTIYF; v_gene: TRBV28; abundance: -; d_gene: -; j_gene: TRBJ1-3; len: 16
CDR3nt: TGTGCCAGCAGCTTATCGTCTAGCGGGGGACCGTACCAAGAGACCCAGTACTTC; CDR3aa: CASSLSSSGGPYQETQYF; v_gene: TRBV7-3; abundance: -; d_gene: TRBD2; j_gene: TRBJ2-5; len: 18
CDR3nt: TGTGCCACCAGCGGGGGCCGAATAGAGGTAGCTTTCTTT; CDR3aa: CATSGGRIEVAFF; v_gene: TRBV15; abundance: few; d_gene: -; j_gene: TRBJ1-1; len: 13
CDR3nt: TGTGCTAGTGGTTTGGGGGAGCGGAGGGAGCAGTTCTTC; CDR3aa: CASGLGERREQFF; v_gene: TRBV12-5; abundance: few; d_gene: -; j_gene: TRBJ2-1; len: 13
CDR3nt: TGTGCCAGCAGCTTAGGGACCGGGACAGGGGTAACTGGTAACTATGGCTACACCTTC; CDR3aa: CASSLGTGTGVTGNYGYTF; v_gene: TRBV7-9; abundance: -; d_gene: TRBD1; j_gene: TRBJ1-2; len: 19
CDR3nt: TGTGCCAGCAGCTTAGTAGGGGGACTATACTCCTACAATGAGCAGTTCTTC; CDR3aa: CASSLVGGLYSYNEQFF; v_gene: TRBV7-2; abundance: -; d_gene: -; j_gene: TRBJ2-1; len: 17
CDR3nt: TGTGCCAGCTCAACCTCGCCTATCTCCTACGAGCAGTACTTC; CDR3aa: CASSTSPISYEQYF; v_gene: TRBV18; abundance: few; d_gene: -; j_gene: TRBJ2-7; len: 14
CDR3nt: TGCAGCGCTAGTACCCTCGCAGCGGGAGTGAGGTACGAGCAGTACTTC; CDR3aa: CSASTLAAGVRYEQYF; v_gene: TRBV20-1; abundance: -; d_gene: TRBD2; j_gene: TRBJ2-7; len: 16
CDR3nt: TGTGCCAGCAGCCCGGACTTCTACAATGAGCAGTTCTTC; CDR3aa: CASSPDFYNEQFF; v_gene: TRBV6-5; abundance: few; d_gene: -; j_gene: TRBJ2-1; len: 13
CDR3nt: TGTGCCAGCAGTTACGTCATGGACTGGGCCGAGCAGTACTTC; CDR3aa: CASSYVMDWAEQYF; v_gene: TRBV6-5; abundance: once; d_gene: -; j_gene: TRBJ2-7; len: 14
CDR3nt: TGTGCCAGCAGTTTGAAGGGGGCGAGGCGCTACACCTTC; CDR3aa: CASSLKGARRYTF; v_gene: TRBV28; abundance: -; d_gene: TRBD1; j_gene: TRBJ1-2; len: 13